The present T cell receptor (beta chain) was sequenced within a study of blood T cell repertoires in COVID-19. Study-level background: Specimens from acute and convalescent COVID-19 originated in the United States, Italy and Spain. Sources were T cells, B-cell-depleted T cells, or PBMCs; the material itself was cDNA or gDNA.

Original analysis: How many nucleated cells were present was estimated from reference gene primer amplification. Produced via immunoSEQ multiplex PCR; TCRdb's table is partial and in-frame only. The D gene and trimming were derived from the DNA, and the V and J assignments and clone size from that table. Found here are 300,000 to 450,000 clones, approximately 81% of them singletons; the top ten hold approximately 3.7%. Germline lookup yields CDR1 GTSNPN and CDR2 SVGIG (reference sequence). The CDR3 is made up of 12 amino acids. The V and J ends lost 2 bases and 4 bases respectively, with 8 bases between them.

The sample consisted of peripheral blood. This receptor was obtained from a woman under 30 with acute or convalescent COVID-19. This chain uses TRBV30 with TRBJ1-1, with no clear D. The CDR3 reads CAWSLSFTEAFF. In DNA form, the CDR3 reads TGTGCCTGGAGTTTGTCTTTCACTGAAGCTTTCTTT.